This T cell receptor beta chain was identified during a study of T cell repertoires in cytomegalovirus infection. Study information: Public TCR beta signatures marked donors with CMV infection and the matching HLA. General observations from the study: Public TCR beta family frequency separated CMV-and-HLA carriers, including in an independent cohort.

TCRdb re-called the reads with MiXCR, one entry per CDR3 protein. The sample yields 570,000 or so distinct CDR3 sequences, 40% seen once. This CDR3 region has 11 residues. Trimming stripped 4 bases from V and 16 bases from J, with 11 bases between. Germline CDR1 and CDR2: MNHEY and SVGAGI. Note on this clonotype: Its antigen is unknown.

The sample in question was cultured PBMCs, obtained from culture after CMV antigen stimulation. This clonotype was obtained from a human donor in good health (CMV status not recorded). Some clones in this sample may be carry-over from other donors' samples. The genes are TRBV6-5 and TRBJ1-6, with D perhaps matching TRBD1 (5 bases). The CDR3 here is CASSLGDSLHF. The DNA of the CDR3 is TGTGCCAGCAGTTTGGGGGATTCTCTCCACTTT.